These T cell receptor beta chains were read from a single sample in a study of control samples from healthy donors and cancer patients. TCRdb's copy holds only in-frame clones and misses some; the assay was immunoSEQ multiplex PCR. The data show more than 10,000 clones, more than 85% seen once. Sequencing used PBMCs. The source of these receptors is a man aged 80 or over with lung cancer. CDR3s include the opening cysteine and the closing phenylalanine or tryptophan. The D gene is left open where the match is weak. Clone size, where shown, is once, few, many, or a class for clones that have expanded.

>-|-|TRBV4-3|TRBJ2-6
CASSRRAVFGANVLTF
TGCGCCAGCAGCCGCCGAGCGGTTTTCGGGGCCAACGTCCTGACTTTC
>once|-|TRBV6-5|TRBJ1-1
CASSLTTARNTEAFF
TGTGCCAGCAGTTTGACGACAGCCAGAAACACTGAAGCTTTCTTT
>-|-|TRBV7-9|TRBJ1-2
CASSLERGGYTF
TGTGCCAGCAGCTTAGAGCGGGGAGGCTACACCTTC
>-|-|TRBV7-8|TRBJ1-2
CASSSLQRGGYTF
TGTGCCAGCAGCTCCCTCCAGAGAGGGGGCTACACCTTC
>-|-|TRBV3-1/TRBV3-2|TRBJ1-6
CASSQEGPPPDSPLHF
TGTGCCAGCAGCCAAGAAGGGCCGCCTCCCGATTCACCCCTCCACTTT
>-|-|TRBV9|TRBJ2-1
CASSVGAANNEQFF
TGTGCCAGCAGCGTAGGGGCGGCCAACAATGAGCAGTTCTTC
>-|TRBD1|TRBV28|TRBJ1-6
CASIPRQGGTSPLHF
TGTGCCAGCATCCCCCGACAGGGAGGGACTTCACCCCTCCACTTT
>-|-|TRBV7-2|TRBJ2-3
CASSSRASGGTDTQYF
TGTGCCAGCAGCTCAAGGGCCAGTGGAGGCACAGATACGCAGTATTTT
>few|-|TRBV7-9|TRBJ2-7
CASSPSYYEQYF
TGTGCCAGCAGCCCCTCCTACTACGAGCAGTACTTC
>-|-|TRBV6-2/TRBV6-3|TRBJ1-3
CASSYPGRLSDTIYF
TGTGCCAGCAGTTACCCCGGACGACTCTCGGACACCATATATTTT
>once|-|TRBV14|TRBJ1-2
CASSPPRRGTGHGYTF
TGTGCCAGCAGCCCCCCCCGAAGGGGAACGGGCCATGGCTACACCTTC
>-|-|TRBV18|TRBJ2-3
CAGSPPTTDTQYF
TGTGCCGGCTCACCACCCACAACAGATACGCAGTATTTT
>-|-|TRBV5-1|TRBJ1-1
CASSLPGAGGVEAFF
TGCGCCAGCAGCTTACCAGGGGCAGGAGGGGTTGAAGCTTTCTTT
>-|-|TRBV12-3/TRBV12-4|TRBJ1-5
CASRPRGDQPQHF
TGTGCCAGCAGGCCGAGGGGGGATCAGCCCCAGCATTTT
>-|-|TRBV12-5|TRBJ1-1
CASSRSAEAFF
TGTGCTAGTTCCCGAAGCGCTGAAGCTTTCTTT
>-|-|TRBV12-3/TRBV12-4|TRBJ1-1
CASSQAPNTEAFF
TGTGCCAGCAGTCAAGCCCCGAACACTGAAGCTTTCTTT
>-|-|TRBV7-9|TRBJ1-1
CASSFKGNGNTEAFF
TGTGCCAGCAGCTTTAAGGGGAATGGAAACACTGAAGCTTTCTTT
>-|-|TRBV19|TRBJ2-6
CASMLAGSGANVLTF
TGTGCCAGTATGCTTGCGGGTTCCGGGGCCAACGTCCTGACTTTC
>-|TRBD1|TRBV5-1|TRBJ1-3
CASSATGGTSGNTIYF
TGCGCCAGCAGCGCGACAGGGGGCACTTCTGGAAACACCATATATTTT
>-|TRBD1|TRBV19|TRBJ1-5
CASRAGQGSDSNQPQHF
TGTGCCAGTAGAGCGGGACAGGGGTCCGATAGCAATCAGCCCCAGCATTTT
>-|TRBD1|TRBV9|TRBJ1-5
CASSKHRGGQPQHF
TGTGCCAGCAGCAAGCACAGGGGAGGGCAGCCCCAGCATTTT
>-|-|TRBV28|TRBJ1-6
CASSFIEQGFYNSPLHF
TGTGCCAGCAGTTTTATAGAGCAGGGTTTCTATAATTCACCCCTCCACTTT
>once|-|TRBV7-9|TRBJ2-1
CASSSLGVYNEQFF
TGTGCCAGCAGCTCGCTTGGGGTCTACAATGAGCAGTTCTTC
>-|-|TRBV5-1|TRBJ2-2
CASSLGQGGGELFF
TGCGCCAGCAGCTTGGGGCAGGGCGGCGGGGAGCTGTTTTTT
>-|TRBD1|TRBV5-1|TRBJ1-1
CASSLVDRGQGAFF
TGCGCCAGCAGCTTGGTTGACAGGGGGCAAGGAGCTTTCTTT
>-|-|TRBV3-1/TRBV3-2|TRBJ2-5
CASSQDPPGQPGETQYF
TGTGCCAGCAGCCAAGATCCTCCGGGACAACCGGGAGAGACCCAGTACTTC
>-|-|TRBV5-6|TRBJ1-1
CASSLWGPRPEAFF
TGTGCCAGCAGCTTGTGGGGCCCTAGGCCTGAAGCTTTCTTT
>-|-|TRBV18|TRBJ1-6
CASSAAGGDNSPLHF
TGTGCCAGCTCGGCGGCGGGGGGCGATAATTCACCCCTCCACTTT
>-|-|TRBV12-3/TRBV12-4|TRBJ2-4
CASAGGGRDIQYF
TGTGCCAGCGCTGGGGGGGGCCGGGACATTCAGTACTTC
>few|-|TRBV27|TRBJ2-7
CASSLTLGSAYEQYF
TGTGCCAGCAGTTTAACACTGGGCAGTGCCTACGAGCAGTACTTC
>-|-|TRBV6-2/TRBV6-3|TRBJ1-2
CASSSSYIGYTF
TGTGCCAGCAGTTCGAGTTACATTGGCTACACCTTC
>-|TRBD2|TRBV7-2|TRBJ2-3
CASSLLAGAGADTQYF
TGTGCCAGCAGCCTTTTAGCGGGGGCCGGGGCAGATACGCAGTATTTT
>-|-|TRBV4-3|TRBJ1-6
CASSRNGQSSYNSPLHF
TGCGCCAGCAGCCGGAATGGACAGAGCTCCTATAATTCACCCCTCCACTTT
>few|-|TRBV18|TRBJ2-3
CASSPMTSTDTQYF
TGTGCCAGCTCGCCCATGACTAGCACAGATACGCAGTATTTT
>-|-|TRBV19|TRBJ1-3
CASSISRRAGGSSGNTIYF
TGTGCCAGTAGTATATCCCGGCGGGCAGGCGGTTCCTCTGGAAACACCATATATTTT
>-|-|TRBV15|TRBJ1-2
CATGQGITPYGYTF
TGTGCCACCGGGCAGGGGATTACCCCCTATGGCTACACCTTC
>-|-|TRBV29-1|TRBJ2-3
CSVTEATDTQYF
TGCAGCGTAACCGAAGCCACAGATACGCAGTATTTT
>-|-|TRBV4-3|TRBJ2-7
CASSQHRDTTYEQYF
TGCGCCAGCAGCCAACACCGGGACACGACCTACGAGCAGTACTTC
>-|TRBD1|TRBV4-2|TRBJ1-6
CASSQEQGAPGSPLHF
TGTGCCAGCAGCCAAGAACAGGGGGCGCCGGGGTCACCCCTCCACTTT
>-|TRBD1|TRBV5-1|TRBJ1-2
CASTGQSYGYTF
TGCGCCAGCACGGGACAGAGCTATGGCTACACCTTC